The present TCR beta chain was sequenced within a study of T-cell memory formation after mild COVID-19. Across the whole study: Clustering of TCRs was largely donor specific.

CDR1 is DFQATT, CDR2 SNEGSKA, per germline (reference sequence). The CDR3 is 12 residues long. Trimming cost V 3 bases and J 7 bases, with 12 bases left between them. This clonotype was seen repeatedly, ten times or more. 5'RACE with constant-segment primers yielded barcoded, UMI-tagged TCR alpha and TCR beta cDNA libraries. TCRdb fed the 5' RACE reads into MiXCR, producing one record per CDR3 protein. The sample includes around 300,000 distinct CDR3 sequences, around 15% of them seen just once. This TCR came from a man aged 18 to 30 who had mild COVID-19 (a few samples of this study predate the infection). Cell type and time point are not known. This rearrangement joins TRBV20-1 to TRBJ1-1; no clear D. Sequenced: PBMCs or a T cell subset sorted from them (not recorded which). As DNA, the CDR3 is TGCAGTGCTAGCAGGCGTGGGGTTGAAGCTTTCTTT. Its protein is CSASRRGVEAFF.